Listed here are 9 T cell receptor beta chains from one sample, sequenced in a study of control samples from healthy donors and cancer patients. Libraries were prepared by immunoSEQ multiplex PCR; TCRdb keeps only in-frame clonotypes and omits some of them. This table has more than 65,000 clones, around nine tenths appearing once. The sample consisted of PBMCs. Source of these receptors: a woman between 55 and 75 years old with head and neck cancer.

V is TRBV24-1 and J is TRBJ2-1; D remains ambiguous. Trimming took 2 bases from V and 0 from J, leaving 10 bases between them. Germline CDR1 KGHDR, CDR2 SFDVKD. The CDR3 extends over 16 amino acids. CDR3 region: CATSDSEESSYNEQFF. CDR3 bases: TGTGCCACCAGTGATTCCGAGGAAAGCTCCTACAATGAGCAGTTCTTC.

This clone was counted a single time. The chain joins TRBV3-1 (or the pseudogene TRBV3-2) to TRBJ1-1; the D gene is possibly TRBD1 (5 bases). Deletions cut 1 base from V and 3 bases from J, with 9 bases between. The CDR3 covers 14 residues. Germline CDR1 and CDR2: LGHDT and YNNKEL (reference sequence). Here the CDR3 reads CASSQGPGDTEAFF. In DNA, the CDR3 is TGTGCCAGCAGCCAAGGGCCGGGGGACACTGAAGCTTTCTTT.

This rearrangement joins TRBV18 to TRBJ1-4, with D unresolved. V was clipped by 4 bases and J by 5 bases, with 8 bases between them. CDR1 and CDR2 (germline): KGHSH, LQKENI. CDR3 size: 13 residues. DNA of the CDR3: TGTGCCAGCTCACGGGTGGAAAATGAAAAACTGTTTTTT. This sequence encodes CASSRVENEKLFF.

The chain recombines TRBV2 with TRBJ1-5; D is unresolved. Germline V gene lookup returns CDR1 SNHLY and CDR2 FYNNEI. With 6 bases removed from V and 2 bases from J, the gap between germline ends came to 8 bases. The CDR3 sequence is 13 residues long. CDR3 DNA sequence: TGTGCCAGCAGGACGGAACGCAATCAGCCCCAGCATTTT. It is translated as CASRTERNQPQHF.

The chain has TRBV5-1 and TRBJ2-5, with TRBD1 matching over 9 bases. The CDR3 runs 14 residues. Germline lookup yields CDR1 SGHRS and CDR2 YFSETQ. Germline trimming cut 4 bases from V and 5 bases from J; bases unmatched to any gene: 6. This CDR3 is CASSVDRGYETQYF. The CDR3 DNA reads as TGCGCCAGCAGCGTAGACAGGGGGTATGAGACCCAGTACTTC.

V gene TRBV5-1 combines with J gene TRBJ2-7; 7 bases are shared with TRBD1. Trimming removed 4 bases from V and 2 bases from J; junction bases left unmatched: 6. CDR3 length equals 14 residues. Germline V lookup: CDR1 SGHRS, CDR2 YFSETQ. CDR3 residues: CASSDRQGTYEQYF. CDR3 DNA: TGCGCCAGCAGCGACCGACAGGGAACCTACGAGCAGTACTTC. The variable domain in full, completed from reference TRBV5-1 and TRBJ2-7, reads KAGVTQTPRYLIKTRGQQVTLSCSPISGHRSVSWYQQTPGQGLQFLFEYFSETQRNKGNFPGRFSGRQFSNSRSEMNVSTLELGDSALYLCASSDRQGTYEQYFGPGTRLTVT.

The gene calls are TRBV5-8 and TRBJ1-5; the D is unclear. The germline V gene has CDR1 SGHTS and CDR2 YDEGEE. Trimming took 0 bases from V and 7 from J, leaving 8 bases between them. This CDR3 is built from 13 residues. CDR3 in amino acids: CASSLVGVQPQHF. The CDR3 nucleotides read TGTGCCAGCAGCTTGGTTGGGGTCCAGCCCCAGCATTTT.

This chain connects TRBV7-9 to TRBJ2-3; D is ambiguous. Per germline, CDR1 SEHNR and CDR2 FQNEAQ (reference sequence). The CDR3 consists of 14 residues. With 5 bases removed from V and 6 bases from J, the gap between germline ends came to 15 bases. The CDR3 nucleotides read TGTGCCAGCAGCCCGTCAGGTCCTCGGGATACGCAGTATTTT. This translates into CASSPSGPRDTQYF.

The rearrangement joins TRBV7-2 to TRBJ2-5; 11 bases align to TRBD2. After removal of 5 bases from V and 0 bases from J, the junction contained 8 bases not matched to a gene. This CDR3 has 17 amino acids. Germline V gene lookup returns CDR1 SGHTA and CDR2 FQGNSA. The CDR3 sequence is CASSTRLAGGYQETQYF. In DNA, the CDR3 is TGTGCCAGCAGCACCCGTTTAGCGGGAGGGTACCAAGAGACCCAGTACTTC.